This T cell receptor (beta chain) came from a study of blood T cell repertoires in COVID-19 (TCRdb year 2020). With regard to the full study: Collaborator samples came from the United States, Italy and Spain and covered acute and convalescent phases of COVID-19. The material from the prospective study consisted of cDNA or gDNA derived from T cells, B-cell-depleted T cells, or PBMCs. Subjects who had been exposed to COVID-19, were actively infected with it, or had recovered from it provided the deeply sampled blood TCRbeta repertoires that made up the dataset. The repertoires were released in a freely available public database meant as a resource for research on the immune response to SARS-CoV-2. The samples were drawn from the first 160 participants of the ongoing ImmuneRACE study and from some 1,300 subjects provided by 6 global collaborators. A de-identified subject ID, COVID-19 status, age in years and sex were almost always included in the sample metadata. Where HLA class I and class II types were available, the types were taken from metadata supplied by the sample provider, not from assay-based typing.

Whole blood was collected in K2EDTA tubes by collaborating institutions according to the institutions' own protocols. For TCRbeta analysis, collaborators shipped samples as frozen whole blood, isolated PBMCs, or DNA extracted from either of those sample types. TCRbeta CDR3 regions were amplified from genomic DNA using the immunoSEQ Assay, a bias-controlled multiplex PCR. The source study handled its data this way. The number of nucleated cells in each sample was estimated by amplification of reference gene primers within the assay. To quantify the absolute abundance of each unique TCRbeta CDR3 rearrangement, sequence reads were collapsed and filtered. Productive Simpson clonality was computed per sample as the square root of Simpson's diversity index over productive rearrangements. The immuneACCESS repertoire file appears here via TCRdb, limited to in-frame rearrangements. These files lack a portion of the clones; in checked studies, under half of the deficit traces to unresolved V genes, and the cause of the others is not known. V and J calls and clone size are those listed in that table; D and trimming were worked out from the DNA. The sample table holds about 260,000 clones, of which about 85% were seen once. Roughly 15% of the sample is held by the ten biggest clonotypes.

Note on this clone: This clone's antigen is unknown. No per-base quality is available; no much larger clone lies one base away.

There are 18 amino acids in the CDR3, from cysteine to phenylalanine inclusive. Just CDR3 DNA is preserved here, 54 bases in frame from base 1. General study outcomes and caveats: Clinical and demographic metadata were provided uncurated, with the amount varying by source and participant.

This chain is built from TRBV1 and TRBJ1-4; TRBD1 was called by the table and not checked on the DNA. TRBV1 is a pseudogene. The clonotype was recovered from a human donor in a cohort sampled during active COVID-19. Material: peripheral blood. The CDR3 protein: CTSSQVSGEIATNEKLFF. The DNA is as follows: TGCACCAGCAGCCAAGTGTCAGGGGAGATTGCAACTAATGAAAAACTGTTTTTT.